The 19 T cell receptor beta chains below come from one sample, sequenced in a study of T cells after yellow fever vaccination. From the 5' RACE reads, TCRdb called clonotypes with MiXCR, one entry per CDR3 protein. The data contain about 320,000 distinct CDR3 sequences, about 10% of them seen just once; the ten biggest clones take up 3% to 4%. The specimen comprised CD4+ T cells sorted from PBMCs, sampled 45 days after the yellow fever booster vaccination. These receptors came from a man aged 18 to 35 who received the YFV17D yellow fever vaccine.

This clonotype was seen a handful of times. The chain links TRBV6-1 to TRBJ2-5; a weak D match, TRBD1 (6 bases). V gave up 7 bases and J gave up 2 bases, with 11 bases separating them. The CDR3 loop spans 13 amino acids. The germline V gene has CDR1 MNHNS and CDR2 SASEGT. The chain's CDR3 is CASTGQPQETQYF. In DNA form, the CDR3 reads TGTGCCAGCACCGGACAGCCGCAAGAGACCCAGTACTTC.

A few counts support this clonotype. The V and J genes are TRBV21-1 and TRBJ2-7; the DNA was not compared with TRBD1, the D call given in the table. TRBV21-1 is a listed pseudogene. This CDR3 is 16 amino acids long. The CDR3 here is CASSKKNRRQGNEQYV. The DNA for the CDR3 is TGTGCCAGCAGCAAAAAAAACCGCCGACAGGGAAACGAGCAGTACGTC.

This clonotype was observed a few times. The chain carries TRBV11-2 and TRBJ1-5; unclear D gene. Trimming shortened V by 5 bases and J by 5 bases, and 13 bases separated the two germline ends. In germline, CDR1 is SGHAT, CDR2 FQNNGV. The CDR3 sequence is 14 residues long. The CDR3 is CASSLPGGDQPQHF. In DNA form, the CDR3 reads TGTGCCAGCAGCCTCCCGGGAGGCGATCAGCCCCAGCATTTT.

This clonotype was seen more than once but under ten times. The CDR3 is CASSLSQGANVLTF. The CDR3 DNA reads as TGTGCCAGCAGCCTTTCTCAGGGGGCCAACGTCCTGACTTTC. V usage is TRBV3-1 and J usage is TRBJ2-6; D uncertain. V lost 4 bases, J lost 4 bases, and 8 bases lay in between. Germline V gene data show CDR1 as LGHDT and CDR2 as YNNKEL (reference sequence). The CDR3 totals 14 residues.

The table lists this clonotype with a few counts. The chain has TRBV7-8 and TRBJ2-2, with D perhaps TRBD1 or TRBD2 (6 bases each). V lost 4 bases and J lost 6, with 12 bases in between. Per germline, CDR1 SGHVS and CDR2 FQNEAQ. The CDR3 spans 14 residues. The chain's CDR3 is CASSSDRLAGELFF. The CDR3 DNA is TGTGCCAGCAGCTCGGACAGACTAGCCGGGGAGCTGTTTTTT.

The rearrangement uses TRBV5-6 and TRBJ1-2; D is unresolved. Trimming took off 2 bases at V and 7 bases at J, with 15 bases between the two ends. The CDR3 loop spans 14 amino acids. Germline V gene lookup returns CDR1 SGHDT and CDR2 YYEEEE. CDR3 in DNA: TGTGCCAGCAGCTTTCCATCGACGGGCGGTGGCTACACCTTC. Its protein product is CASSFPSTGGGYTF. Using reference TRBV5-6 and TRBJ1-2 for the parts outside the CDR3, the full variable domain is DAGVTQSPTHLIKTRGQQVTLRCSPKSGHDTVSWYQQALGQGPQFIFQYYEEEERQRGNFPDRFSGHQFPNYSSELNVNALLLGDSALYLCASSFPSTGGGYTFGSGTRLTVV.

This clonotype was observed a few times. The V gene is TRBV7-3, the J gene TRBJ2-7, with D possibly called TRBD1 or TRBD2 (5 bases each). Germline V lookup: CDR1 SGHTA, CDR2 FQGTGA. This CDR3 has 12 residues. The V and J ends lost 5 bases and 8 bases respectively, with 13 bases between them. CDR3 coding DNA: TGTGCCAGCAGCCAGGGACCCTCGCAGCAGTACTTC. Amino acids: CASSQGPSQQYF.

The chain recombines TRBV12-3 or TRBV12-4 with TRBJ2-3, with 8 nucleotides matching TRBD1. The CDR3 is 15 amino acids. V trimming: 5 bases; J trimming: 2 bases; junction bases outside the gene matches: 6. The CDR3 nucleotides read TGTGCCAGCAGTATCCGGGGACAGGTCACAGATACGCAGTATTTT. Its protein is CASSIRGQVTDTQYF.

V usage is TRBV13 and J usage is TRBJ1-2; 8 bases align to TRBD1. This CDR3 spans 15 amino acids. The ends lost 3 bases at V and 6 bases at J; junction bases unmatched: 9. The germline V gene has CDR1 PRHDT and CDR2 FYEKMQ (reference sequence). CDR3 bases: TGTGCCAGCAGCTTTAAGGACAGGGTATACGATGGCTACACCTTC. Translation: CASSFKDRVYDGYTF.

This rearrangement joins TRBV12-3 or TRBV12-4 to TRBJ2-7; perhaps TRBD1 as D (6 bases). With 3 bases removed from V and 6 bases from J, the gap between germline ends came to 12 bases. The CDR3 is 13 residues long. The CDR3 loop reads CASSLGIGGEQYV. CDR3 DNA sequence: TGTGCCAGCAGTTTGGGGATAGGGGGCGAGCAGTACGTC.

This clonotype appeared a few times. The gene calls are TRBV5-1 and TRBJ2-7; TRBD1 matches at 9 bases. Germline lookup yields CDR1 SGHRS and CDR2 YFSETQ. V lost 1 base, J lost 5 bases, and 4 bases stayed unmatched. The length of the CDR3 is 14 residues. CDR3 nucleotide sequence: TGCGCCAGCAGCTTGTGGGGACAGGGCGACGAGCAGTACTTC. Its translation is CASSLWGQGDEQYF.

The chain couples TRBV7-3 to TRBJ2-7, with TRBD1 matching 7 bases. Trimming removed 3 bases from V and 3 bases from J; junction bases left unmatched: 8. The germline V gene encodes CDR1 SGHTA and CDR2 FQGTGA. This CDR3 is built from 15 residues. The CDR3 loop reads CASSFTGERYYEQYF. DNA for the CDR3: TGTGCCAGCAGCTTCACAGGGGAAAGGTACTACGAGCAGTACTTC.

V and J are TRBV6-2 or TRBV6-3 and TRBJ2-1; D ambiguous. This CDR3 region has 15 residues. Trimming shortened V by 5 bases and J by 8 bases, and 19 bases separated the two germline ends. CDR1 and CDR2 (germline): MNHEY, SVGEGT. The CDR3 is CASSNRTRLLYEQFF. The DNA of the CDR3 is TGTGCCAGCAGTAACCGGACCCGCCTGCTTTATGAGCAGTTCTTC.

This clonotype was seen more than once but under ten times. The chain joins TRBV6-5 to TRBJ2-5, with 9 bases identical to TRBD2. The CDR3 contains 14 residues. Germline V gene lookup returns CDR1 MNHEY and CDR2 SVGAGI. V lost 5 bases and J lost 3; bases outside the gene matches: 4. CDR3 DNA: TGTGCCAGCAGTACCAGACTAGCGGAAGAGACCCAGTACTTC. This sequence encodes CASSTRLAEETQYF.

The sample holds a few counts of this clonotype. The chain recombines TRBV7-2 with TRBJ1-1; 7 nucleotides agree with TRBD1. The V gene end was trimmed by 1 base and the J gene end by 5 bases; junction bases not matched to a gene: 7. CDR1 and CDR2 from the germline V gene are SGHTA and FQGNSA. The CDR3 loop spans 15 amino acids. Here the CDR3 DNA reads TGTGCCAGCAGCTTAGTATCAGGGGGTGCAACTGAAGCTTTCTTT. Protein sequence: CASSLVSGGATEAFF.

The V and J genes are TRBV6-5 and TRBJ1-4; a possible D gene is TRBD1 (5 bases). CDR1 is MNHEY and CDR2 is SVGAGI in the germline V gene. The CDR3 runs 14 residues. Trimming took off 2 bases at V and 2 bases at J, with 6 bases between the two ends. The CDR3, as DNA: TGTGCCAGCAGTTACGGGGGGACTAATGAAAAACTGTTTTTT. Translating it yields CASSYGGTNEKLFF.

This clonotype has only a few counts. J is TRBJ1-6 and V is TRBV7-8; maybe TRBD1 (5 bases). The germline CDR1 and CDR2 sequences are SGHVS and FQNEAQ. V shed 3 bases and J shed 0 bases, with 12 bases lying between them. The CDR3 is 17 amino acids. The CDR3 sequence: CASSLSAGSSYNSPLHF. The DNA for the CDR3 is TGTGCCAGCAGCTTGTCCGCAGGGAGCTCCTATAATTCACCCCTCCACTTT.

This clonotype appeared a few times. The rearrangement joins TRBV7-8 to TRBJ1-5; D is perhaps TRBD1 (5 bases). Germline values: CDR1 SGHVS, CDR2 FQNEAQ. The CDR3 consists of 13 residues. The V end lost 4 bases, the J end lost 4 bases, and 8 bases lay between the germline ends. The CDR3 sequence is CASSYAGNQPQHF. CDR3 coding DNA: TGTGCCAGCAGCTACGCAGGGAATCAGCCCCAGCATTTT.

This chain joins TRBV20-1 and TRBJ1-2; 7 nucleotides match TRBD1. V lost 4 bases to trimming and J lost 2 bases; unmatched junction nucleotides: 4. CDR1 and CDR2 (germline): DFQATT, SNEGSKA (reference sequence). The CDR3 contains 13 residues. The CDR3 spells CSATLTGNYGYTF. The CDR3 DNA reads TGCAGTGCTACCCTGACAGGGAACTATGGCTACACCTTC.